This paragraph reports one T cell receptor (beta chain). Its antigen is undetermined. This specimen belongs to a study of cytomegalovirus exposure and HLA in healthy donors. Whole-study results and caveats: Among TCR beta chains, those listed as cytomegalovirus-associated numbered approximately 150.

CDR1 and CDR2 from the germline V gene are SGHRS and YFSETQ. Trimming cost V 0 bases and J 3 bases, with 12 bases left between them. The CDR3 is 15 amino acids. Some clones are missing from TCRdb's copy, which holds only in-frame ones; the method was immunoSEQ multiplex PCR. This sample yields about 160,000 clones, of which roughly 90% are seen a single time; about 6% belongs to the top ten. The receptor's source is a woman under 40 in good health and CMV-seronegative. The source material was PBMCs. The chain recombines TRBV5-1 with TRBJ1-2; the D is unclear. CDR3: CASSLVGGSDYGYTF. CDR3 sequence (DNA): TGCGCCAGCAGCTTGGTTGGAGGGTCGGACTATGGCTACACCTTC.